The present T cell receptor beta chain was sequenced within a study of T cell responses to AZD1222 COVID-19 vaccine (dated by TCRdb to the early 2020s). As for the study more broadly: A total of 233 trial participants underwent TCR sequencing, of whom some 210 received two doses of AZD1222 and around 25 received two doses of the MenACWY control vaccine. Trial participants were enrolled by age into subgroups of 18-55, 56-69 and 70-plus years, and roughly 150, 30 and 60 TCR-sequenced participants, respectively, were included in these subgroups. The paper's findings and limits, for the study overall: Only a handful of AZD1222 recipients were SARS-CoV-2 seropositive at baseline, limiting conclusions about previously exposed vaccinees. In the small 56-69-year group, the increase in depth fell short of significance, most likely because of low power. Spike-specific TCR breadth and depth rose significantly after two AZD1222 doses compared with day 0 and with MenACWY recipients. Participants were mostly white British, with more females than males. The authors suggested clonal diversity may have been underestimated. Because no samples from the day 14 peak response were available, repertoires could be characterized only after the peak T cell response. Epitopes outside the regions mutated in the B.1.351 and B.1.1.7 variants were reportedly recognized by nearly half of the unique spike-specific TCRs. The whole spike protein was spanned by vaccine-associated CD4 TCRs, and dominant responses were seen in regions 160-218 and 743-854.

Of note for this clone: There is no known antigen for this receptor. The sample holds no much larger clone one base away, and base qualities are not on file.

The junction shows trimming of 10 bases on V and 4 bases on J, and the gene matches do not reach 6 bases of it. The CDR3, from cysteine to phenylalanine, totals 13 residues. The CDR3 DNA has 39 bases and is translated from base 1. What this sample's time point label stands for: about 28 days (+/-7) after the second vaccine dose. AZD1222 recipients whose second dose came at about 4 weeks and those whose second dose came at about 12 weeks were combined into one group, since spike-specific TCR depth and breadth did not differ between the two schedules. Vaccinee samples were obtained from the UK trials COV001 and COV002, which included a single-blind randomized controlled phase 2/3 trial of AZD1222 (ChAdOx1 nCoV-19) in healthy adults. For TCRbeta chain sequencing, PBMC samples were collected from trial participants at day 0 and at day 28 after the second dose. The CDR3 regions of human TCRbeta chains were analyzed by immunosequencing. The authors processed their data as follows. Repertoire TCRs were matched against a reference library of SARS-CoV-2-specific TCRs generated with the MIRA antigen-specificity platform. Breadth was defined as the fraction of unique TCRs that were SARS-CoV-2-associated, and depth was defined as the fraction of total T cells that were SARS-CoV-2-associated. Using the MIRA data, each spike-specific TCR was mapped to the spike region that the TCR reacts to and placed in a CD4 or CD8 class. Log10-transformed breadth and depth values were compared by one-way ANOVA with Sidak's multiple comparisons tests. The source is immuneACCESS, and TCRdb retained only in-frame sequences with V and J called. Part of the clones is not carried over; for the studies checked, unresolved V genes explain less than half of this, and the remainder is unexplained. That table furnishes V, J and clone size, whereas the DNA furnished D and trimming. The table for this sample lists roughly 190,000 clones; about 89% of them were counted only once. The leading ten clones occupy around 3.5% of the sample.

The source was peripheral blood, collected 28 days after the second AZD1222 dose. This receptor was taken from an adult who received the AZD1222 COVID-19 vaccine. The rearranged segments are TRBV12-3 or TRBV12-4 and TRBJ1-1, and 10 junction bases match TRBD1. Read as DNA, the sequence is TGTGCCACCACGACAGGGGGCGGCACTGAAGCTTTCTTT. It translates as CATTTGGGTEAFF.